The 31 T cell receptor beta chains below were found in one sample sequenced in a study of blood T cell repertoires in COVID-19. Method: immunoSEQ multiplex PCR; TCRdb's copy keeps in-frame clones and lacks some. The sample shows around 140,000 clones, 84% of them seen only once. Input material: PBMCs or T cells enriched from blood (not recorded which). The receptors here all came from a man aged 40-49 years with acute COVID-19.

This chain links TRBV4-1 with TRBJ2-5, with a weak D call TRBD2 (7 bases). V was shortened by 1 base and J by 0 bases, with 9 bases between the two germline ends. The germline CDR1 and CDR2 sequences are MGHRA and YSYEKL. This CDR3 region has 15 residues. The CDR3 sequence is CASSQGGGHQETQYF. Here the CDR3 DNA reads TGCGCCAGCAGCCAAGGGGGGGGCCACCAAGAGACCCAGTACTTC.

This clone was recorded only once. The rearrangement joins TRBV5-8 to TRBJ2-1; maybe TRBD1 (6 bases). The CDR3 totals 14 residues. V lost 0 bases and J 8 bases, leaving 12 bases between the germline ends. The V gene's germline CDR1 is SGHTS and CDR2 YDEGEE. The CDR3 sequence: CASSLGQVGDEQFF. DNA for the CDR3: TGTGCCAGCAGCTTGGGACAGGTTGGGGATGAGCAGTTCTTC. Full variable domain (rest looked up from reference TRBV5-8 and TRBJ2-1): EAGVTQSPTHLIKTRGQQATLRCSPISGHTSVYWYQQALGLGLQFLLWYDEGEERNRGNFPPRFSGRQFPNYSSELNVNALELEDSALYLCASSLGQVGDEQFFGPGTRLTVL.

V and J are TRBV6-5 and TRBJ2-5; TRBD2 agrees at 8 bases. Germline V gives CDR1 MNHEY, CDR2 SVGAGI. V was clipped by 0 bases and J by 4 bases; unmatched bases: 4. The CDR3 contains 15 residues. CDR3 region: CASSYSGRAAETQYF. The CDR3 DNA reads TGTGCCAGCAGTTACTCCGGGAGGGCCGCAGAGACCCAGTACTTC.

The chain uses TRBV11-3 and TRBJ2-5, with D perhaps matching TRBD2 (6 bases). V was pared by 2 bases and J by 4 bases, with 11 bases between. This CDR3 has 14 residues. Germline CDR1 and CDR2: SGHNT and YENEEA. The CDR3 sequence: CASSLTGRGETQYF. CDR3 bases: TGTGCCAGCAGCTTAACCGGGCGGGGAGAGACCCAGTACTTC.

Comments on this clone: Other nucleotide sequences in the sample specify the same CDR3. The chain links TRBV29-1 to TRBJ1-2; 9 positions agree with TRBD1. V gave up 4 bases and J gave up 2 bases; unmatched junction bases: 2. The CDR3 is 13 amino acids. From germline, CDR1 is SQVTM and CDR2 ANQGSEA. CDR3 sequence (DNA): TGCAGCGTTGGGACAGGGGCAAACTATGGCTACACCTTC. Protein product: CSVGTGANYGYTF.

CDR3 residues: CASSVLRGPGETQYF. CDR3 nucleotides: TGTGCCAGCAGCGTATTAAGAGGGCCGGGGGAGACCCAGTACTTC. The chain has TRBV9 and TRBJ2-5, with D possibly TRBD2 on 5 matching bases. CDR1 is SGDLS and CDR2 is YYNGEE in the germline V gene. V lost 1 base and J lost 5, with 15 bases in between. The length of the CDR3 is 15 residues.

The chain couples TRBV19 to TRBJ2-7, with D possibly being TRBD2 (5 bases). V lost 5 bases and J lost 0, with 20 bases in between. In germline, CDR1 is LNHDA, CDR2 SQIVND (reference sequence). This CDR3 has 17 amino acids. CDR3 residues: CASSSVTLTGVSYEQYF. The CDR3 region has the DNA TGTGCCAGTAGTTCGGTGACCCTTACCGGGGTCTCCTACGAGCAGTACTTC. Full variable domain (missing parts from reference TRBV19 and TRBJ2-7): DGGITQSPKYLFRKEGQNVTLSCEQNLNHDAMYWYRQDPGQGLRLIYYSQIVNDFQKGDIAEGYSVSREKKESFPLTVTSAQKNPTAFYLCASSSVTLTGVSYEQYFGPGTRLTVT.

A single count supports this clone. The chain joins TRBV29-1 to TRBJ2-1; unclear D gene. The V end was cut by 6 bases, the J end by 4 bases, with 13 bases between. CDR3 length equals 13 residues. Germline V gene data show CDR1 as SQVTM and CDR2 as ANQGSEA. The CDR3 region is CSVLRLDYNEQFF. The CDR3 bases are TGCAGCGTCCTACGATTAGATTACAATGAGCAGTTCTTC.

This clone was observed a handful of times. This chain's CDR3 is CASSEGTVNEKLFF. DNA for the CDR3: TGTGCCAGCAGTGAAGGGACTGTGAATGAAAAACTGTTTTTT. The rearrangement joins TRBV6-1 to TRBJ1-4; D is undetermined. Germline assignment: CDR1 MNHNS and CDR2 SASEGT. The CDR3 has 14 amino acids. Trimming left V 1 base short and J 5 bases short, with 8 bases between.

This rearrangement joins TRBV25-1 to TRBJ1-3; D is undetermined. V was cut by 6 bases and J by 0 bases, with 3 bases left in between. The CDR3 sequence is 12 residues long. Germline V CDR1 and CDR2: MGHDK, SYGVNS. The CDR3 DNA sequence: TGTGCCAGCAGCGGCTCTGGAAACACCATATATTTT. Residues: CASSGSGNTIYF.

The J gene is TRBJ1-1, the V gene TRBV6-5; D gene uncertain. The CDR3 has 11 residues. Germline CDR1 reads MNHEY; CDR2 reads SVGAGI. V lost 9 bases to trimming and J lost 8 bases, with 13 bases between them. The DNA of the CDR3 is TGTGCCAGTCGGGGTTGGGAAGAAGCTTTCTTT. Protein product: CASRGWEEAFF.

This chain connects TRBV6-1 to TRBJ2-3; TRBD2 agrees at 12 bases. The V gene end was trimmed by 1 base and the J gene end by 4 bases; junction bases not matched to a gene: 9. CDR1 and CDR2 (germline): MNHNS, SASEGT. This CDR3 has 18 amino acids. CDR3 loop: CASSEEFRLAGDPDTQYF. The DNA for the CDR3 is TGTGCCAGCAGTGAAGAATTTCGACTAGCGGGAGACCCAGATACGCAGTATTTT.

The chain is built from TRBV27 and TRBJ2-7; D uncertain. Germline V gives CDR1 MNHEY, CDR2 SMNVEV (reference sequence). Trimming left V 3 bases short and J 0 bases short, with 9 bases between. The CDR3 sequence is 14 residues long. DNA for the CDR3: TGTGCCAGCAGTTTCGAGTATAGCTCCTACGAGCAGTACTTC. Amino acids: CASSFEYSSYEQYF.

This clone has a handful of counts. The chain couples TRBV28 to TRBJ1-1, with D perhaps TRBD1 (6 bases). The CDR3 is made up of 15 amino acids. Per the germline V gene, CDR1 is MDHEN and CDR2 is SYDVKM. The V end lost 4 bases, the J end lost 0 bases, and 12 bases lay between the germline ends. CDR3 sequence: CASSSAGQLNTEAFF. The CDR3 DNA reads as TGTGCCAGCAGTTCGGCCGGACAGCTGAACACTGAAGCTTTCTTT. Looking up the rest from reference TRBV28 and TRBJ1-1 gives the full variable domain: DVKVTQSSRYLVKRTGEKVFLECVQDMDHENMFWYRQDPGLGLRLIYFSYDVKMKEKGDIPEGYSVSREKKERFSLILESASTNQTSMYLCASSSAGQLNTEAFFGQGTRLTVV.

The chain's CDR3 is CASSPSGGYTGELFF. DNA for the CDR3: TGTGCCAGCAGTCCATCGGGGGGATACACCGGGGAGCTGTTTTTT. The gene calls are TRBV6-5 and TRBJ2-2, with 7 bases fitting TRBD2. The CDR3 loop spans 15 amino acids. With V trimmed by 5 bases and J by 3 bases, 6 bases remained unmatched. Germline-derived CDR1 and CDR2 are MNHEY and SVGAGI.

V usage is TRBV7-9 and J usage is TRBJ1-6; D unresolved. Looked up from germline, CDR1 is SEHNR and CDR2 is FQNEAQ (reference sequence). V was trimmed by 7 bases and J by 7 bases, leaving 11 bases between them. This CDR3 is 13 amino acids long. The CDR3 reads CASTLGGNSPLHF. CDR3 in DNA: TGTGCCAGCACCCTAGGCGGCAATTCACCCCTCCACTTT.

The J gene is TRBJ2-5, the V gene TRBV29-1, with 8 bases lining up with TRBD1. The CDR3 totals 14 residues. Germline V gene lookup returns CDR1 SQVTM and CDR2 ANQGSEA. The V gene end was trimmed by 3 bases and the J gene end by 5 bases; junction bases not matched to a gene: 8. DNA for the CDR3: TGCAGCGTTGACGGGTCCAGGGGGCATGAGACCCAGTACTTC. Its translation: CSVDGSRGHETQYF.

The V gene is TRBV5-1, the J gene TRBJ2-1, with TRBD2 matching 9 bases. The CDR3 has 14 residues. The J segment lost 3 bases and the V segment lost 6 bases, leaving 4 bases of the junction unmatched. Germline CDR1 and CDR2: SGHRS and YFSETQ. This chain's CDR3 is CASKAGGDYNEQFF. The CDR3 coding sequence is TGCGCCAGCAAGGCGGGAGGGGACTACAATGAGCAGTTCTTC.

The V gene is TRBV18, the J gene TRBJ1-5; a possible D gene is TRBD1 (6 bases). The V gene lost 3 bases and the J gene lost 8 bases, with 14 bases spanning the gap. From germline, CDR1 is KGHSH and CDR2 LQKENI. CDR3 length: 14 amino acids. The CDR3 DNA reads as TGTGCCAGCTCACCTAGGACAGACTCTGAGCCCCAGCATTTT. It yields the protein CASSPRTDSEPQHF.

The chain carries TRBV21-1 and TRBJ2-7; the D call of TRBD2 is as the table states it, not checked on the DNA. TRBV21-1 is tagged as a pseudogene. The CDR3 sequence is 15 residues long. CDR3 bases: TGTGCCAGCAGCATCAGCGGGAGGGCCTCCTACGAGCAGTACTTC. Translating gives CASSISGRASYEQYF.

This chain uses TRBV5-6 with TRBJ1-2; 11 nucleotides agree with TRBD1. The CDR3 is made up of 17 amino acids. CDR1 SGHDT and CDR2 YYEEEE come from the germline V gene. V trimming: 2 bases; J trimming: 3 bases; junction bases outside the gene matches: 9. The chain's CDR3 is CASSFPGQGVADYGYTF. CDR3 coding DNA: TGTGCCAGCAGCTTCCCGGGACAGGGGGTCGCGGACTATGGCTACACCTTC.

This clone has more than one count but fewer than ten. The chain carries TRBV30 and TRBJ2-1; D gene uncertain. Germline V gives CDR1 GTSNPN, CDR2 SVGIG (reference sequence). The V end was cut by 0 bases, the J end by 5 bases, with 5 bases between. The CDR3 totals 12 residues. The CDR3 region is CAWSVNNNEQFF. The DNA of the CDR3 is TGTGCCTGGAGTGTGAACAACAATGAGCAGTTCTTC.

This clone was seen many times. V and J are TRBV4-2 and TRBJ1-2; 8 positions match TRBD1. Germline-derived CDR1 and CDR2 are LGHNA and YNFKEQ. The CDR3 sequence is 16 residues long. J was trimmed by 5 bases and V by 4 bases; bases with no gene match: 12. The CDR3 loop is CASSPPPDRVFYGYTF. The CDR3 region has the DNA TGTGCCAGCAGCCCGCCCCCGGACAGGGTATTTTATGGCTACACCTTC.

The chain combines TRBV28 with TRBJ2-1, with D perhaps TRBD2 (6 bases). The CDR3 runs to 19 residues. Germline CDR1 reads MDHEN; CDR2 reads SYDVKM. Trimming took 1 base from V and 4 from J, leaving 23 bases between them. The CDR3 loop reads CASSLFPESLAGLYNEQFF. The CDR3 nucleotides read TGTGCCAGCAGTTTATTTCCGGAATCATTGGCGGGATTATACAATGAGCAGTTCTTC.

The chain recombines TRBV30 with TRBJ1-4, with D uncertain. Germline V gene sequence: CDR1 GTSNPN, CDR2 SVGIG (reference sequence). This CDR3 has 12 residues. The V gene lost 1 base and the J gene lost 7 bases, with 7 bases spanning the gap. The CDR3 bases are TGTGCCTGGAGTGCCCGGGTTGAAAAACTGTTTTTT. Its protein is CAWSARVEKLFF.

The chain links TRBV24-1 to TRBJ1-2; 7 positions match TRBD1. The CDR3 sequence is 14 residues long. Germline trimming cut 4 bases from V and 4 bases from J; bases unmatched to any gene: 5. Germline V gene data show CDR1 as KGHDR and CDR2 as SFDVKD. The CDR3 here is CATSDSQGTYGYTF. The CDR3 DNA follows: TGTGCCACCAGTGACTCACAGGGGACCTATGGCTACACCTTC.

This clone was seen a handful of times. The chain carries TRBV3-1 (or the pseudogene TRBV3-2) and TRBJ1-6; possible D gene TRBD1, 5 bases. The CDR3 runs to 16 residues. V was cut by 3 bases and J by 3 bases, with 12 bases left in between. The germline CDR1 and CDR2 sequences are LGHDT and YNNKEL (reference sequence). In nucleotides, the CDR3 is TGTGCCAGCAGCCAGGGGGGAGAAATCTATAATTCACCCCTCCACTTT. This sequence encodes CASSQGGEIYNSPLHF.

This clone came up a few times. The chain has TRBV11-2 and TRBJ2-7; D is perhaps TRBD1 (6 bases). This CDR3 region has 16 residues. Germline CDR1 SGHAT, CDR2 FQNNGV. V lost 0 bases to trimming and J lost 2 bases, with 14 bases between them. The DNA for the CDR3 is TGTGCCAGCAGCTTAGATCTAGGCAGGGGAACCTACGAGCAGTACTTC. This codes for CASSLDLGRGTYEQYF.

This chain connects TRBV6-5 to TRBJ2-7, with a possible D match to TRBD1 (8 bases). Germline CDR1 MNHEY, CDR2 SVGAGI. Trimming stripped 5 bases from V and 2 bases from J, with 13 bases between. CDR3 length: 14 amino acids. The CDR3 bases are TGTGCCAGCAGTACACAGGGGGGGACCTACGAGCAGTACTTC. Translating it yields CASSTQGGTYEQYF.

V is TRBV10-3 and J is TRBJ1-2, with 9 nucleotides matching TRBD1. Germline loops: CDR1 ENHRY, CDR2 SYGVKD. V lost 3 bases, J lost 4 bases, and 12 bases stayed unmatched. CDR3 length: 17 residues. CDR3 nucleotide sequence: TGTGCCATCAGTGAACTGGGACAGGGCCCCCTAGTCTATGGCTACACCTTC. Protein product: CAISELGQGPLVYGYTF.

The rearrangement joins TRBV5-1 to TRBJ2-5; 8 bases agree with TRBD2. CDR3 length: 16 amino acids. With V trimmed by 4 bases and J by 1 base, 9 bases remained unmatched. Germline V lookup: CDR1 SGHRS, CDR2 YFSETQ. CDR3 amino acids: CASSGRGSGIQETQYF. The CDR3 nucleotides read TGCGCCAGCAGCGGCCGTGGTAGCGGGATCCAAGAGACCCAGTACTTC.